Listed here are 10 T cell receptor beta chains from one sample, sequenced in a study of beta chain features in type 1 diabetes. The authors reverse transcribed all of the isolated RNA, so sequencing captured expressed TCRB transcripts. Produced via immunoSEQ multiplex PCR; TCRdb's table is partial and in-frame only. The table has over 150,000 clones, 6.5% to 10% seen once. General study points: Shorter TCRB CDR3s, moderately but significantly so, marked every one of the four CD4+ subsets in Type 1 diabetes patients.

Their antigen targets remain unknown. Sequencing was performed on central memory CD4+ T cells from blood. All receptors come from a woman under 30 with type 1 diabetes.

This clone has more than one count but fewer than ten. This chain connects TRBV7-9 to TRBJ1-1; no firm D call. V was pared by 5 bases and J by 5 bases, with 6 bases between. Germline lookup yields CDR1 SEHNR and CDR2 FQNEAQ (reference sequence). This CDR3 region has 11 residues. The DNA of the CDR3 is TGTGCCAGCAGCCGGACTACTGAAGCTTTCTTT. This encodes CASSRTTEAFF.

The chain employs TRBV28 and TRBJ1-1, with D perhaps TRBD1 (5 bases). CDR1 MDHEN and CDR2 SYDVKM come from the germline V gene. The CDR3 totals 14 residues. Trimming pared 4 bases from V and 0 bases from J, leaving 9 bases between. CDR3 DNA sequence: TGTGCCAGCAGTTCCCCAGGGATGAACACTGAAGCTTTCTTT. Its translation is CASSSPGMNTEAFF.

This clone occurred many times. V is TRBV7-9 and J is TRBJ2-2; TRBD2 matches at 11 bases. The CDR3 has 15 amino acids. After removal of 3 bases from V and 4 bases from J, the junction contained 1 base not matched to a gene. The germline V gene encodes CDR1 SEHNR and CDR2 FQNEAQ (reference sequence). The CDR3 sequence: CASSLTSGTTGELFF. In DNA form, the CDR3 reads TGTGCCAGCAGCTTGACTAGCGGGACCACCGGGGAGCTGTTTTTT.

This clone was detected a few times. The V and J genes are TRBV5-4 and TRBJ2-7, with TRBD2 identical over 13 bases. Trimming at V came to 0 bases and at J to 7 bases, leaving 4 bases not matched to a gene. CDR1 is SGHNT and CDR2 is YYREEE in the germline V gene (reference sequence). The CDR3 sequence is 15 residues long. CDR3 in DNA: TGTGCCAGCAGCTTGGTGACTAGCGGGAGGCTTGAGCAGTACTTC. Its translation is CASSLVTSGRLEQYF.

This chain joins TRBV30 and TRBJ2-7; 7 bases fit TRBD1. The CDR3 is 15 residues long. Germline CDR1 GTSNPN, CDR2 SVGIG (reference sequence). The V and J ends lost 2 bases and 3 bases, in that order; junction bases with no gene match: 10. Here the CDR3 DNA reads TGTGCCTGGAGTCCAAACTGGGACAGCCACTACGAGCAGTACTTC. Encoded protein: CAWSPNWDSHYEQYF. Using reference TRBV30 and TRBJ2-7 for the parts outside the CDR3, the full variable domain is SQTIHQWPATLVQPVGSPLSLECTVEGTSNPNLYWYRQAAGRGLQLLFYSVGIGQISSEVPQNLSASRPQDRQFILSSKKLLLSDSGFYLCAWSPNWDSHYEQYFGPGTRLTVT.

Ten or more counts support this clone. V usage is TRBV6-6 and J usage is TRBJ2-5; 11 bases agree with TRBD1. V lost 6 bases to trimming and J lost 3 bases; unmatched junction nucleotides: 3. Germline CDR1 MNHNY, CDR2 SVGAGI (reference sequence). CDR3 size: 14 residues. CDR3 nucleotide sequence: TGTGCCAGCAGAAGGGACAGGGGGGAAGAGACCCAGTACTTC. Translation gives CASRRDRGEETQYF.

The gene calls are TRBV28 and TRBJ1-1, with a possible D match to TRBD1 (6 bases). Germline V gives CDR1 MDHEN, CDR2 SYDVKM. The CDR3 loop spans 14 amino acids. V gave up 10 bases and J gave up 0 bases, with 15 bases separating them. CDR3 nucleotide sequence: TGTGCCATCAAAATCACAGGGCTGAACACTGAAGCTTTCTTT. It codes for CAIKITGLNTEAFF.

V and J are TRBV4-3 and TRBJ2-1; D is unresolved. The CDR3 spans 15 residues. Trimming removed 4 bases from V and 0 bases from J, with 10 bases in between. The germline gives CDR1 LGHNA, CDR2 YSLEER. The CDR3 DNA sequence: TGCGCCAGCAGCCCCGGGTGGAGCTCCTACAATGAGCAGTTCTTC. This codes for CASSPGWSSYNEQFF.

CDR3 bases: TGTGCCAGTAGTACCACAGGGGAAGGAGATACGCAGTATTTT. Translation: CASSTTGEGDTQYF. The chain is built from TRBV19 and TRBJ2-3; 7 bases align to TRBD1. V shed 4 bases and J 5 bases; nucleotides not matched to a gene: 6. CDR3 length: 14 amino acids. Looked up from germline, CDR1 is LNHDA and CDR2 is SQIVND (reference sequence).

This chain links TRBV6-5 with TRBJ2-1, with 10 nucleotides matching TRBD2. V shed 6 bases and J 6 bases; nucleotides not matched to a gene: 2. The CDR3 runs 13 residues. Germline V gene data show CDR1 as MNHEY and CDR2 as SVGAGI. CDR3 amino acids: CASRLAGRNEQFF. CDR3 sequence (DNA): TGTGCCAGCAGACTAGCGGGACGCAATGAGCAGTTCTTC.